This T cell receptor (beta chain) is from a study of control samples from healthy donors and cancer patients. This table comes from immunoSEQ multiplex PCR, and its TCRdb copy is limited to in-frame clones, with some not included. The profile shows 21,000 or so clones, more than 80% of them singletons. The source material was PBMCs. The receptor was derived from a man aged 60-69 years with head and neck cancer.

CDR3 protein: CASSGRRENTEAFF. The CDR3 DNA is TGTGCCAGCAGCGGACGACGGGAGAACACTGAAGCTTTCTTT. J is TRBJ1-1 and V is TRBV9; D is unresolved. Trimming removed 3 bases from V and 1 base from J, with 10 bases in between. This CDR3 region has 14 residues. The germline gives CDR1 SGDLS, CDR2 YYNGEE.